One and the same sample provided the 10 T cell receptor beta chains below, sequenced in a study of T cell repertoires in cytomegalovirus infection. Via MiXCR, TCRdb re-called the reads, giving one row per CDR3 protein. Of approximately 500,000 distinct CDR3 sequences listed, about 10% are singletons. The sequencing sample was made of PBMCs. All receptors derive from a human donor in good health (CMV status not recorded). Some clones in this sample may be carry-over from other donors' samples.

Many counts were recorded for this clonotype. The chain uses TRBV28 and TRBJ2-7; maybe TRBD1 (5 bases). Germline V gives CDR1 MDHEN, CDR2 SYDVKM. The germline V and J ends were trimmed by 7 bases and 5 bases, with 9 bases remaining between them. The CDR3 covers 11 residues. The CDR3 spells CASTTRDEQYF. The CDR3 nucleotides are TGTGCCAGCACTACCAGGGACGAGCAGTACTTC.

This clonotype was observed at least ten times. The rearrangement joins TRBV7-3 to TRBJ2-1; D unresolved. V dropped 4 bases and J dropped 2 bases, with 12 bases sitting between them. Germline CDR1 and CDR2: SGHTA and FQGTGA. This CDR3 region has 15 residues. The CDR3 here is CASSSLADPYNEQFF. The CDR3 nucleotides read TGTGCCAGCAGCTCCCTTGCGGACCCCTACAATGAGCAGTTCTTC. Variable domain in full (rest from reference TRBV7-3 and TRBJ2-1): GAGVSQTPSNKVTEKGKYVELRCDPISGHTALYWYRQSLGQGPEFLIYFQGTGAADDSGLPNDRFFAVRPEGSVSTLKIQRTERGDSAVYLCASSSLADPYNEQFFGPGTRLTVL.

The sample holds many counts of this clonotype. This rearrangement joins TRBV6-6 to TRBJ2-1; D is unclear. CDR1 is MNHNY, CDR2 SVGAGI, per germline (reference sequence). V gave up 0 bases and J gave up 7 bases, with 4 bases separating them. The CDR3 runs 12 residues. As DNA, the CDR3 is TGTGCCAGCAGTTACTCCTTAAATGAGCAGTTCTTC. The encoded protein is CASSYSLNEQFF.

This clonotype was seen repeatedly, ten times or more. The CDR3 DNA is TGTGCCAGCAGTGAAAGTATAGCGGGAGAGGGCAATGAGCAGTTCTTC. Protein sequence: CASSESIAGEGNEQFF. The rearrangement joins TRBV6-1 to TRBJ2-1; 9 bases agree with TRBD2. Germline values: CDR1 MNHNS, CDR2 SASEGT. With V trimmed by 2 bases and J by 6 bases, 8 bases remained unmatched. The CDR3 runs to 16 residues.

At least ten counts were recorded for this clonotype. This chain connects TRBV7-6 to TRBJ1-1; perhaps TRBD1 as D (6 bases). V was cut by 5 bases and J by 4 bases, with 11 bases left in between. The germline gives CDR1 SGHVS, CDR2 FNYEAQ. The CDR3 totals 13 residues. CDR3 in DNA: TGTGCCAGCAGCCAAGGACAGTCCACTGAAGCTTTCTTT. Translated: CASSQGQSTEAFF.

This clonotype has just a few counts. J is TRBJ2-1 and V is TRBV20-1, with D hard to call. V was shortened by 2 bases and J by 9 bases, with 11 bases between the two germline ends. The CDR3 has 12 residues. The V gene's germline CDR1 is DFQATT and CDR2 SNEGSKA (reference sequence). CDR3 in DNA: TGCAGTGCTAGACCCCGGGTATCTGAGCAGTTCTTC. Protein: CSARPRVSEQFF.

This clonotype is labeled as medium-sized. The V gene is TRBV7-9, the J gene TRBJ2-3; D may match TRBD1 or TRBD2 (6 bases each). Deletions cut 2 bases from V and 2 bases from J, with 20 bases between. This CDR3 has 18 residues. In germline, CDR1 is SEHNR, CDR2 FQNEAQ (reference sequence). DNA of the CDR3: TGTGCCAGCAGCTTAAAAAGGAATTCGGGGGCCTCCACAGATACGCAGTATTTT. Its translation: CASSLKRNSGASTDTQYF. Using reference TRBV7-9 and TRBJ2-3 for the parts outside the CDR3, the full variable domain is DTGVSQNPRHKITKRGQNVTFRCDPISEHNRLYWYRQTLGQGPEFLTYFQNEAQLEKSRLLSDRFSAERPKGSFSTLEIQRTEQGDSAMYLCASSLKRNSGASTDTQYFGPGTRLTVL.

This clonotype has a count of ten or more. The chain carries TRBV12-5 and TRBJ2-5, with D possibly being TRBD1 (5 bases). In germline, CDR1 is LGHNT, CDR2 FRNRAP. The CDR3 spans 13 residues. V lost 4 bases to trimming and J lost 2 bases, with 8 bases between them. The CDR3 bases are TGTGCTAGTGGTTGGGGCAGACAAGAGACCCAGTACTTC. It encodes CASGWGRQETQYF.

This clonotype was found many times. V usage is TRBV6-1 and J usage is TRBJ2-2; D perhaps matches TRBD2 (6 bases). Between the trimmed V and J ends, which lost 8 bases and 0 bases, there was a span of 7 bases. The CDR3 contains 13 residues. Looked up from germline, CDR1 is MNHNS and CDR2 is SASEGT. CDR3 sequence (DNA): TGTGCCAGCGGGGACTCGAACACCGGGGAGCTGTTTTTT. Its protein product is CASGDSNTGELFF.

The V and J genes are TRBV2 and TRBJ2-1; D not resolved. The germline V gene has CDR1 SNHLY and CDR2 FYNNEI. The CDR3 runs to 10 residues. Between the trimmed V and J ends, which lost 7 bases and 10 bases, there was a span of 8 bases. DNA of the CDR3: TGTGCCAGCACCGAGACAGAGCAGTTCTTC. This sequence encodes CASTETEQFF.